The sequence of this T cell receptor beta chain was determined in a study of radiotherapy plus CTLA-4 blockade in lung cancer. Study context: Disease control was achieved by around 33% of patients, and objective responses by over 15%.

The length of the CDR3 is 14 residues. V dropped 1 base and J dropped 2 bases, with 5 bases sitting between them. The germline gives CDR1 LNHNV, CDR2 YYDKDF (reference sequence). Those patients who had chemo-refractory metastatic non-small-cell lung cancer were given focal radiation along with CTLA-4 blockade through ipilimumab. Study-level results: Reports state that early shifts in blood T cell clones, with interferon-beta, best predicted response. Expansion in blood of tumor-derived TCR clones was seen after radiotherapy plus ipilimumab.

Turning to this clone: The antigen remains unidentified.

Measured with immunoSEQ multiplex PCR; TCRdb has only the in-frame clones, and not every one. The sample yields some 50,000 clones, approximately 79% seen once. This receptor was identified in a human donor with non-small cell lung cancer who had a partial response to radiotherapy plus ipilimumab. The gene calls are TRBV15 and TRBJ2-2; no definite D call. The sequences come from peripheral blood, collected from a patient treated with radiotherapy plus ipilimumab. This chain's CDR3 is CATSRARNTGELFF. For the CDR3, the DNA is TGTGCCACCAGCAGAGCCAGAAACACCGGGGAGCTGTTTTTT.